This T cell receptor (beta chain) was captured by sequencing in a study of identical twins. About this clonotype itself: The antigen is not known.

Study results and limitations: Excess sharing between twins was weaker in beta out-of-frame sequences.

Each donor was a healthy Caucasian. Per germline, CDR1 SGHVS and CDR2 FQNEAQ. Trimming removed 5 bases from V and 2 bases from J, with 10 bases in between. The CDR3 is 13 amino acids. From the 5' RACE reads, TCRdb called clonotypes with MiXCR, one entry per CDR3 protein. The table lists 240,000 or so distinct CDR3 sequences, roughly 13% of them singletons. This same sample was also part of a study on yellow fever vaccine responses in identical twins.

The chain recombines TRBV7-8 with TRBJ2-7; D perhaps matches TRBD2 (6 bases). The sequenced sample was memory (CD45RO+) T cells sorted from blood. This TCR was recovered from a woman between 18 and 29 years old in good health. DNA of the CDR3: TGTGCCAGCAGCCACGGCGGGACCTACGAGCAGTACTTC. It translates to CASSHGGTYEQYF.